This TCR beta chain was retrieved from a study of blood T cells in healthy people across ages. The CDR3 consists of 17 residues. Germline V gene sequence: CDR1 DFQATT, CDR2 SNEGSKA (reference sequence). V was pared by 1 base and J by 6 bases, with 15 bases of the junction left unmatched. A second PCR, run for about 7 to 11 cycles, used a sample-barcoded 5' primer plus a J-beta primer mix. TCRdb re-called the 5' RACE reads with MiXCR, one entry per CDR3 protein. The top ten clones hold 11% of a sample with approximately 1.5 million distinct CDR3 sequences, approximately 32% of them seen once. V usage is TRBV20-1 and J usage is TRBJ2-5, with TRBD2 identical over 9 bases. This TCR derives from a woman aged 30 to 39 in good health. The sample was blood. This chain's CDR3 is CSARAPSAGGTLQTQYF. The CDR3 region has the DNA TGCAGTGCTAGAGCTCCGAGCGCGGGGGGGACCCTCCAGACCCAGTACTTC.